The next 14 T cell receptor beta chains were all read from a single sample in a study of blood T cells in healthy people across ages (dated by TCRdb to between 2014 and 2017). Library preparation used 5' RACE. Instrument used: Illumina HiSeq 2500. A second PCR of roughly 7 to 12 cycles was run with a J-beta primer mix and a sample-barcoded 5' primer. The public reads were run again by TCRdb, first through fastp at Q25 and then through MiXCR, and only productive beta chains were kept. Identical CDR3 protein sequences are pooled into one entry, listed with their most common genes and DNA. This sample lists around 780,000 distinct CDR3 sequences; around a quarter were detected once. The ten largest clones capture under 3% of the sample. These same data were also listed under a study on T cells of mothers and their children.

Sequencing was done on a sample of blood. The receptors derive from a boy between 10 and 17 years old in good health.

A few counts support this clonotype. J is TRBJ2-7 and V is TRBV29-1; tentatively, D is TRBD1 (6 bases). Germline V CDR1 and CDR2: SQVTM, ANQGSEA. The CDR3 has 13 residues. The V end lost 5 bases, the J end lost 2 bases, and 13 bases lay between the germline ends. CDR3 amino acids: CSVIGGTPYEQYF. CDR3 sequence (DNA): TGCAGCGTTATAGGGGGAACCCCCTACGAGCAGTACTTC.

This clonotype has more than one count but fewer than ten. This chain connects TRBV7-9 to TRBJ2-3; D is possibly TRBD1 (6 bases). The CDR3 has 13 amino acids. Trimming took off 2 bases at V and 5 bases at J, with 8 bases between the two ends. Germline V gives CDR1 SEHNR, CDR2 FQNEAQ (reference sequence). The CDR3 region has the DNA TGTGCCAGCAGCTTAATAGGGGGAGATACGCAGTATTTT. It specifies CASSLIGGDTQYF.

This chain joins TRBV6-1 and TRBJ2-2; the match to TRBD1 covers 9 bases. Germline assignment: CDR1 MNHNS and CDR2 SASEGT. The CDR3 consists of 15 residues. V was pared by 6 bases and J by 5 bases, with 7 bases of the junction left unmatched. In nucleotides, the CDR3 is TGTGCCAGCAGCCGGGACAGGGTGGAAACCGGGGAGCTGTTTTTT. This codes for CASSRDRVETGELFF.

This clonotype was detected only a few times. This CDR3 is CASSPGLTEQFF. DNA of the CDR3: TGTGCCAGCTCTCCGGGACTTACGGAGCAGTTCTTC. The J gene is TRBJ2-1, the V gene TRBV18; maybe TRBD2 (6 bases). CDR1 and CDR2 from the germline V gene are KGHSH and LQKENI. The CDR3 has 12 residues. Trimming cost V 6 bases and J 10 bases, with 13 bases left between them.

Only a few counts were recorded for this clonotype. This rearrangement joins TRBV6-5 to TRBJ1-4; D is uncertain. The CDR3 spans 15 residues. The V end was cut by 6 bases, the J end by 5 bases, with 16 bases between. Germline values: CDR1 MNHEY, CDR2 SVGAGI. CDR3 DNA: TGTGCCAGCAGAACCTTCACGCCCGGGAATGAAAAACTGTTTTTT. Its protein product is CASRTFTPGNEKLFF.

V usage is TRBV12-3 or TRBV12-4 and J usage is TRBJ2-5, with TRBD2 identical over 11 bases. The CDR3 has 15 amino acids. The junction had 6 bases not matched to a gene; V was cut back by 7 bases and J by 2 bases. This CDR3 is CASTATSGEQETQYF. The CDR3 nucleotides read TGTGCCAGCACCGCGACTAGCGGGGAGCAAGAGACCCAGTACTTC.

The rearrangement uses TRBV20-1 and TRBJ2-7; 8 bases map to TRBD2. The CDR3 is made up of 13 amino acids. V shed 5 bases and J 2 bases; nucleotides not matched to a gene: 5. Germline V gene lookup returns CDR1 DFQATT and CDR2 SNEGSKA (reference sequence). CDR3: CSAGSGEAYEQYF. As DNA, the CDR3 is TGCAGTGCTGGTAGCGGGGAGGCCTACGAGCAGTACTTC.

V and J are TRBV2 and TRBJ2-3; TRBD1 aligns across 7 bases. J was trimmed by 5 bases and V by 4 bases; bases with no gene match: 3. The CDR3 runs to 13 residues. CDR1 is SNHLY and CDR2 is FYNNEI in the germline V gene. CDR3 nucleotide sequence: TGTGCCAGCAGTGTGACAGGGTTAGATACGCAGTATTTT. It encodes CASSVTGLDTQYF.

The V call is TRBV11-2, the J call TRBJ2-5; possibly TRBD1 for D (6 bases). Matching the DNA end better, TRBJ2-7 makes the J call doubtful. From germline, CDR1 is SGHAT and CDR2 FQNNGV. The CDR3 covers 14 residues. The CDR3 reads CASSYGTPSYEQYF. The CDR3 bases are TGTGCCAGCAGCTACGGGACACCGTCCTACGAGCAGTACTTC.

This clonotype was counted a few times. In DNA form, the CDR3 reads TGTGCCAGCAGCCCCAGGACAGGGGATGTGAGAAACTATGGCTACACCTTC. Its protein is CASSPRTGDVRNYGYTF. The V call is TRBV6-1, the J call TRBJ1-2; TRBD1 agrees at 9 bases. Germline V gene data show CDR1 as MNHNS and CDR2 as SASEGT. The CDR3 totals 17 residues. With V trimmed by 6 bases and J by 2 bases, 13 bases remained unmatched.

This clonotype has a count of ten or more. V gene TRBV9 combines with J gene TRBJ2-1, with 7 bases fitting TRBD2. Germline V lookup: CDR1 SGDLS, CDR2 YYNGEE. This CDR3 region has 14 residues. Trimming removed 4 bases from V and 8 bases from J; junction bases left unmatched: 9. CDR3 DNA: TGTGCCAGCAGCCCCAGCTGGGGAGGGGATGAGCAGTTCTTC. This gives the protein CASSPSWGGDEQFF.

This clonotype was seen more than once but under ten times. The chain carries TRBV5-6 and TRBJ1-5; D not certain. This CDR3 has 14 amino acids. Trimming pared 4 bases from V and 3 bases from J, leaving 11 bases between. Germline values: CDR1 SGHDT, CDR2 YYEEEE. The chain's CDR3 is CASSALRYNQPQHF. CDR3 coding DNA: TGTGCCAGCAGCGCCCTTAGGTACAATCAGCCCCAGCATTTT.

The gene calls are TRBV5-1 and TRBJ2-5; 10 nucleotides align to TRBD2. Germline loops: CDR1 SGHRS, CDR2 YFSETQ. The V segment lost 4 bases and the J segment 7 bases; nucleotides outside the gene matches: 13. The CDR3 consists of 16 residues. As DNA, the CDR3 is TGCGCCAGCAGCGGACATAGCGGGGGGTCCACAGGGACCCAGTACTTC. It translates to CASSGHSGGSTGTQYF.

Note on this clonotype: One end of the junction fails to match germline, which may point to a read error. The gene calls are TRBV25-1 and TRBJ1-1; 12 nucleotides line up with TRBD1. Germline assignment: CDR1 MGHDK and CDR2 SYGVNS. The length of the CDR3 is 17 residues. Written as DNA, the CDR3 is TGTGGCAGCAGCCCTCCGGGACAGGGGGCGTTAGGCACTGAAGCTTTCTTT. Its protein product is CGSSPPGQGALGTEAFF. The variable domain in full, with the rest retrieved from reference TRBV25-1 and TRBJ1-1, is EADIYQTPRYLVIGTGKKITLECSQTMGHDKMYWYQQDPGMELHLIHYSYGVNSTEKGDLSSESTVSRIRTEHFPLTLESARPSHTSQYLCGSSPPGQGALGTEAFFGQGTRLTVV.